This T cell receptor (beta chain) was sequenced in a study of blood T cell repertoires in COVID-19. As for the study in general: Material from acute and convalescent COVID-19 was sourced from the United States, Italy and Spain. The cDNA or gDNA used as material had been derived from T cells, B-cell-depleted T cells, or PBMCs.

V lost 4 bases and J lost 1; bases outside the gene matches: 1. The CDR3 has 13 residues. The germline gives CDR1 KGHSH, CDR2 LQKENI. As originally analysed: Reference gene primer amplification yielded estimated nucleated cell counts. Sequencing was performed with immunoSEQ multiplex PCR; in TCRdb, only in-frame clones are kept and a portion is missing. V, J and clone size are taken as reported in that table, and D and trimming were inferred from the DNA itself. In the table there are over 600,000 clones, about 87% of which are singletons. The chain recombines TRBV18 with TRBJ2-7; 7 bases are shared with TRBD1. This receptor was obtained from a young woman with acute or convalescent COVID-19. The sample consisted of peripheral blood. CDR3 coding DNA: TGTGCCAGCTCACGGGACAGATCCTACGAGCAGTACTTC. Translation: CASSRDRSYEQYF.